A single sample is the source of the 21 T cell receptor beta chains below, sequenced in a study of Graves' ophthalmopathy and Graves' hyperthyroidism. Amplification from RNA transcripts yielded the TCR beta CDR3 regions. The first-round RT-PCR employed HTBI primers together with the Qiagen OneStep RT-PCR kit. A multiplex PCR was then performed as the second round. Each CDR3 protein is one row after TCRdb ran MiXCR on the multiplex PCR reads. The sample yields around 1,200,000 distinct CDR3 sequences, about 35% seen once. What was sequenced was peripheral blood or thyroid tissue (not recorded which). Receptor source: an adult man with Graves' hyperthyroidism.

Only a few counts were recorded for this clonotype. V gene TRBV4-1 combines with J gene TRBJ1-5, with D unclear. This CDR3 is 14 amino acids long. The germline gives CDR1 MGHRA, CDR2 YSYEKL. Trimming removed 1 base from V and 0 bases from J, with 4 bases in between. The CDR3 region is CASSQVDSNQPQHF. CDR3 DNA: TGCGCCAGCAGCCAAGTAGATAGCAATCAGCCCCAGCATTTT.

This clonotype was detected ten times or more. The chain combines TRBV5-8 with TRBJ2-5, with 8 bases that match TRBD2. V trimming: 1 base; J trimming: 2 bases; junction bases outside the gene matches: 4. Germline V CDR1 and CDR2: SGHTS, YDEGEE. The CDR3 sequence is 15 residues long. This CDR3 is CASSLFGGGQETQYF. The CDR3 DNA reads TGTGCCAGCAGCTTGTTCGGGGGGGGGCAAGAGACCCAGTACTTC.

Comment on this clonotype: A read error may account for a junction end that differs from germline. The chain uses TRBV25-1 and TRBJ2-5; 9 positions match TRBD2. The germline gives CDR1 MGHDK, CDR2 SYGVNS. This CDR3 is 17 amino acids long. The DNA for the CDR3 is TGTGCCAGCAGTGTACTCCCGCGGGGGGGGGACCAAGAGGCCCAGTACTTC. Protein sequence: CASSVLPRGGDQEAQYF.

The rearrangement links TRBV7-9 to TRBJ2-2; D unclear. Germline V gives CDR1 SEHNR, CDR2 FQNEAQ (reference sequence). The CDR3 extends over 14 amino acids. The ends were cut back, 8 bases at V and 6 bases at J, with 16 bases in the middle. The CDR3 region has the DNA TGTGCCAGCGGGCTTTTGATTTCCCCCGGGGAGCTGTTTTTT. Amino acids: CASGLLISPGELFF.

The rearrangement joins TRBV9 to TRBJ2-7; 8 bases are a match to TRBD1. Germline lookup yields CDR1 SGDLS and CDR2 YYNGEE. Trimming cost V 1 base and J 5 bases; bases outside gene matches: 5. There are 14 residues in the CDR3. The CDR3: CASSVTRGPNEQYF. CDR3 bases: TGTGCCAGCAGCGTAACCAGGGGGCCCAACGAGCAGTACTTC.

Regarding this clonotype: It may be a read error: a sequence one base away is much more abundant. This chain joins TRBV6-2 or TRBV6-3 and TRBJ1-2, with D unresolved. This CDR3 spans 14 amino acids. CDR1 MNHEY and CDR2 SVGEGT come from the germline V gene. This CDR3 reads CASAWQDHSYVYTF. The CDR3 DNA sequence: TGTGCCAGCGCCTGGCAGGACCATAGCTATGTCTACACCTTC.

The rearrangement uses TRBV9 and TRBJ2-5, with a possible D match to TRBD2 (7 bases). Germline CDR1 is SGDLS and CDR2 is YYNGEE. V lost 4 bases, J lost 5 bases, and 15 bases lay in between. The CDR3 has 14 residues. The CDR3 sequence is CASSKYGGRETQYF. For the CDR3, the DNA is TGTGCCAGCAGCAAGTACGGGGGGCGGGAGACCCAGTACTTC.

This clonotype was counted many times. The chain is built from TRBV7-2 and TRBJ2-5; unclear D gene. Germline CDR1 and CDR2: SGHTA and FQGNSA. This CDR3 comprises 14 residues. The V end lost 3 bases, the J end lost 5 bases, and 13 bases lay between the germline ends. The CDR3 DNA reads TGTGCCAGCAGCTTGAGTTCGATATGGGAGACCCAGTACTTC. Its protein is CASSLSSIWETQYF.

This clonotype was detected many times. CDR3 amino acids: CASSLFGHHRAGELFF. Written as DNA, the CDR3 is TGTGCCAGCAGCTTGTTCGGACACCATCGGGCCGGGGAGCTGTTTTTT. V gene TRBV7-6 combines with J gene TRBJ2-2; D possibly corresponds to TRBD1 (5 bases). The CDR3 length is 16 residues. Germline CDR1 and CDR2: SGHVS and FNYEAQ. The V gene lost 3 bases and the J gene lost 6 bases, with 17 bases spanning the gap.

This clonotype was observed at least ten times. The rearrangement links TRBV7-2 to TRBJ1-4; 9 bases are shared with TRBD1. The junction had 4 bases not matched to a gene; V was cut back by 3 bases and J by 5 bases. Germline V lookup: CDR1 SGHTA, CDR2 FQGNSA. The CDR3 covers 15 residues. The CDR3 spells CASSLGQGRNEKLFF. CDR3 coding DNA: TGTGCCAGCAGCTTGGGACAGGGTAGGAATGAAAAACTGTTTTTT. Together with reference TRBV7-2 and TRBJ1-4, the CDR3 gives the full variable domain: GAGVSQSPSNKVTEKGKDVELRCDPISGHTALYWYRQSLGQGLEFLIYFQGNSAPDKSGLPSDRFSAERTGGSVSTLTIQRTQQEDSAVYLCASSLGQGRNEKLFFGSGTQLSVL.

The table lists this clonotype with many counts. This chain uses TRBV3-1 with TRBJ1-1; D possibly corresponds to TRBD1 (5 bases). Trimming shortened V by 0 bases and J by 4 bases, and 6 bases separated the two germline ends. The CDR3 spans 13 residues. CDR1 is LGHDT, CDR2 YNNKEL, per germline (reference sequence). The CDR3 coding sequence is TGTGCCAGCAGCCAAGACGGGGCCACTGAAGCTTTCTTT. This encodes CASSQDGATEAFF.

The gene calls are TRBV28 and TRBJ1-1, with D unresolved. V shed 6 bases and J shed 0 bases, with 11 bases lying between them. The length of the CDR3 is 14 residues. Germline V gene sequence: CDR1 MDHEN, CDR2 SYDVKM. CDR3 in amino acids: CASSALSVNTEAFF. The CDR3 nucleotides are TGTGCCAGCAGCGCATTAAGCGTGAACACTGAAGCTTTCTTT.

This clonotype was counted many times. The J gene is TRBJ2-2, the V gene TRBV29-1, with 12 bases identical to TRBD2. V gave up 7 bases and J gave up 8 bases; unmatched junction bases: 8. Germline V CDR1 and CDR2: SQVTM, ANQGSEA. This CDR3 spans 14 amino acids. CDR3 sequence: CSAPLAGGAGELFF. CDR3 in DNA: TGCAGCGCCCCACTAGCGGGAGGAGCTGGGGAGCTGTTTTTT.

This clonotype has only a few counts. The chain combines TRBV9 with TRBJ2-2; maybe TRBD2 (6 bases). Trimming pared 0 bases from V and 4 bases from J, leaving 13 bases between. The CDR3 is 16 amino acids. Germline CDR1 is SGDLS and CDR2 is YYNGEE. The CDR3 region has the DNA TGTGCCAGCAGCGTAGATGGTAGCGGACCCACCGGGGAGCTGTTTTTT. Translating it yields CASSVDGSGPTGELFF.

There are a few counts of this clonotype. This chain uses TRBV12-3 or TRBV12-4 with TRBJ2-7, with D hard to call. Between the trimmed V and J ends, which lost 3 bases and 2 bases, there was a span of 11 bases. CDR3 length equals 14 residues. This CDR3 is CASSLFGNPYEQYF. For the CDR3, the DNA is TGTGCCAGCAGTTTGTTTGGGAACCCCTACGAGCAGTACTTC.

J is TRBJ2-7 and V is TRBV20-1, with 9 bases that match TRBD1. This CDR3 comprises 13 residues. Looked up from germline, CDR1 is DFQATT and CDR2 is SNEGSKA (reference sequence). Here the CDR3 reads CTTPGQGLDEQYF. The CDR3 coding sequence is TGCACCACACCAGGACAGGGGCTCGACGAGCAGTACTTC.

This clonotype was seen at least ten times. The V call is TRBV7-2, the J call TRBJ1-4, with a weak D call TRBD1 (5 bases). The germline CDR1 and CDR2 sequences are SGHTA and FQGNSA. Trimming pared 1 base from V and 3 bases from J, leaving 9 bases between. This CDR3 has 15 residues. The CDR3 DNA reads TGTGCCAGCAGCTTAGGGACAAGTGCTAATGAAAAACTGTTTTTT. Amino acids: CASSLGTSANEKLFF.

At least ten counts were recorded for this clonotype. The gene calls are TRBV12-3 or TRBV12-4 and TRBJ1-2; 7 bases are shared with TRBD1. After removal of 6 bases from V and 3 bases from J, the junction contained 7 bases not matched to a gene. This CDR3 is built from 14 residues. CDR3 sequence: CASSRTTGDYGYTF. In nucleotides, the CDR3 is TGTGCCAGCAGCCGTACTACAGGGGACTATGGCTACACCTTC.

The DNA of the CDR3 is TGTGCCAGCAGTCCCCTTGGGACAGGGGGCGTCCATGGCTACACCTTC. Its translation is CASSPLGTGGVHGYTF. V gene TRBV12-3 or TRBV12-4 combines with J gene TRBJ1-2, with TRBD1 matching over 12 bases. This CDR3 has 16 residues. V trimming: 5 bases; J trimming: 6 bases; junction bases outside the gene matches: 10.

This clonotype has more than one count but fewer than ten. For the CDR3, the DNA is TGTGCCAGCAGCTTAGGACAGATAGTTGAGAACACTGAAGCTTTCTTT. This sequence encodes CASSLGQIVENTEAFF. The chain combines TRBV13 with TRBJ1-1; D remains ambiguous. With 0 bases removed from V and 1 base from J, the gap between germline ends came to 12 bases. The CDR3 has 16 residues. Germline CDR1 PRHDT, CDR2 FYEKMQ (reference sequence).

The CDR3 region has the DNA TGTGCCAGCAGTCCGGAGGAACCTAACTATGGCTACACCTTC. Translation gives CASSPEEPNYGYTF. The V and J genes are TRBV28 and TRBJ1-2; D gene unclear. The CDR3 is 14 residues long. V lost 5 bases and J 0 bases, leaving 10 bases between the germline ends. CDR1 is MDHEN, CDR2 SYDVKM, per germline.